The 11 T cell receptor beta chains in this list originate from one sample, sequenced in a study of T cells in Graves' hyperthyroidism and ophthalmopathy. RNA transcripts provided the source from which TCR beta CDR3 regions were amplified. TCR CDR3 regions were first amplified by RT-PCR with HTBI primers. TCRdb re-derived calls from the multiplex PCR reads in MiXCR, one entry per CDR3 protein. The table records 500,000 to 600,000 distinct CDR3 sequences, approximately 49% of them present only once. The sample comprised peripheral blood or thyroid tissue (not recorded which). These TCRs come from an adult woman with Graves' disease, either hyperthyroidism or ophthalmopathy (not recorded which).

The chain is built from TRBV7-9 and TRBJ1-1; no clear D gene. Per the germline V gene, CDR1 is SEHNR and CDR2 is FQNEAQ (reference sequence). The germline V and J ends were trimmed by 1 base and 0 bases, with 9 bases remaining between them. The CDR3 contains 15 residues. CDR3 sequence (DNA): TGTGCCAGCAGCTTAGAAGGCAGCATGAACACTGAAGCTTTCTTT. Translation gives CASSLEGSMNTEAFF.

This chain links TRBV20-1 with TRBJ1-1, with D perhaps TRBD1 (6 bases). V was clipped by 0 bases and J by 10 bases, with 15 bases between them. The CDR3 is 13 residues long. Germline CDR1 reads DFQATT; CDR2 reads SNEGSKA (reference sequence). CDR3: CSARDLARGSAFF. The CDR3 DNA reads as TGCAGTGCTAGAGATCTCGCCAGGGGATCAGCTTTCTTT.

The chain carries TRBV7-3 and TRBJ2-5, with 7 bases lining up with TRBD1. V lost 8 bases, J lost 1 base, and 10 bases stayed unmatched. The CDR3 has 15 amino acids. Germline CDR1 and CDR2: SGHTA and FQGTGA. In nucleotides, the CDR3 is TGTGCCAGCTCACCACAAGGGGGCCTCCAAGAGACCCAGTACTTC. Translation gives CASSPQGGLQETQYF. Together with reference TRBV7-3 and TRBJ2-5, the CDR3 gives the full variable domain: GAGVSQTPSNKVTEKGKYVELRCDPISGHTALYWYRQSLGQGPEFLIYFQGTGAADDSGLPNDRFFAVRPEGSVSTLKIQRTERGDSAVYLCASSPQGGLQETQYFGPGTRLLVL.

This clonotype came up many times. The rearrangement joins TRBV4-3 to TRBJ1-2, with a possible D match to TRBD1 (5 bases). The CDR3 has 15 amino acids. V was pared by 1 base and J by 3 bases, with 12 bases between. From germline, CDR1 is LGHNA and CDR2 YSLEER. The CDR3 spells CASSQVAQGDYGYTF. The CDR3 DNA is TGCGCCAGCAGCCAAGTTGCCCAGGGAGACTATGGCTACACCTTC.

J is TRBJ1-1 and V is TRBV15; tentatively, D is TRBD1 (6 bases). Trimming stripped 2 bases from V and 8 bases from J, with 9 bases between. The CDR3 covers 12 residues. CDR1 is LNHNV, CDR2 YYDKDF, per germline (reference sequence). CDR3 in DNA: TGTGCCACCAGCAGACCTGGACAGGAAGCTTTCTTT. This sequence encodes CATSRPGQEAFF.

In its sample, this clonotype was seen many times. The chain joins TRBV28 to TRBJ2-7; 7 bases fit TRBD1. The trim removed 6 bases at V and 3 bases at J, leaving 5 bases unmatched. Germline V gene data show CDR1 as MDHEN and CDR2 as SYDVKM. The CDR3 is 13 amino acids. The chain's CDR3 is CASSLGQIYEQYF. The CDR3 DNA reads TGTGCCAGCAGCTTGGGACAGATCTACGAGCAGTACTTC.

V usage is TRBV7-3 and J usage is TRBJ2-6, with D possibly matching TRBD1 (7 bases). The CDR3 runs 19 residues. V was trimmed by 4 bases and J by 4 bases, leaving 23 bases between them. The germline V gene has CDR1 SGHTA and CDR2 FQGTGA. CDR3 coding DNA: TGTGCCAGCAGCTGGAGGGGGCCCGGTTCGGAGGTCGGGGCCAACGTCCTGACTTTC. Its protein product is CASSWRGPGSEVGANVLTF.

The genes are TRBV7-9 and TRBJ2-5; a weak D match, TRBD1 (5 bases). Trimming cost V 5 bases and J 0 bases, with 13 bases left between them. From germline, CDR1 is SEHNR and CDR2 FQNEAQ (reference sequence). The CDR3 is made up of 15 amino acids. The CDR3 loop is CASSPDRDYQETQYF. The DNA of the CDR3 is TGTGCCAGCAGCCCCGACAGAGATTACCAAGAGACCCAGTACTTC. Complete variable domain (other parts from reference TRBV7-9 and TRBJ2-5): DTGVSQNPRHKITKRGQNVTFRCDPISEHNRLYWYRQTLGQGPEFLTYFQNEAQLEKSRLLSDRFSAERPKGSFSTLEIQRTEQGDSAMYLCASSPDRDYQETQYFGPGTRLLVL.

The chain uses TRBV29-1 and TRBJ2-6; possibly TRBD2 for D (5 bases). The germline V gene has CDR1 SQVTM and CDR2 ANQGSEA. This CDR3 has 14 residues. The V gene lost 6 bases and the J gene lost 12 bases, with 21 bases spanning the gap. CDR3 amino acids: CSVQIPGIPFVLTF. CDR3 DNA sequence: TGCAGCGTCCAAATACCCGGGATCCCCTTCGTCCTGACTTTC.

A few counts support this clonotype. This chain's CDR3 is CSVWGLGGAFF. The DNA for the CDR3 is TGCAGCGTTTGGGGGTTAGGAGGGGCTTTCTTT. The rearrangement uses TRBV29-1 and TRBJ1-1; a weak D match, TRBD1 (5 bases). This CDR3 spans 11 amino acids. Germline CDR1 reads SQVTM; CDR2 reads ANQGSEA. The germline V and J ends were trimmed by 5 bases and 11 bases, with 15 bases remaining between them.

Of note for this clonotype: Its ends do not fully match the called genes, so a read error is possible. V and J are TRBV4-1 and TRBJ2-2, with TRBD2 matching 13 bases. Germline assignment: CDR1 MGHRA and CDR2 YSYEKL. The CDR3 has 14 amino acids. The DNA of the CDR3 is TGCGCCAGCAGCCTCGGACTAGCGGGGGCCGGGGAGCTTTTT. This codes for CASSLGLAGAGELF.